Below are 4 T cell receptor beta chains sequenced from a single sample in a study of quantifying T cell responses using KT2 cells. Overall study context: RNA was reverse transcribed with TCR alpha and beta constant-region primers.

A single-stranded UMI oligo with SP2 sequence was ligated to cDNA 3' ends. The first PCR ran 4 to 5 cycles with an equimolar RC1.1 and RC1.2 beta primer mix. TCRdb reanalysed the UMI-ligation and nested PCR reads using MiXCR and keeps one entry per CDR3 protein. The profile covers about 33,000 distinct CDR3 sequences, with 10% appearing a single time and roughly 9% taken by the ten largest. The sample comprised PBMCs spiked with cells of the T cell clone KT2. Receptor source: a human donor.

V is TRBV5-1 and J is TRBJ1-2; 11 bases agree with TRBD1. The CDR3 runs to 21 residues. Trimming cost V 4 bases and J 2 bases; bases outside gene matches: 22. CDR1 and CDR2 (germline): SGHRS, YFSETQ. The CDR3: CASSPDRGPQSTSRTNYGYTF. In DNA, the CDR3 is TGCGCCAGCAGCCCGGACAGGGGGCCCCAATCAACCTCCCGGACCAACTATGGCTACACCTTC. The full variable domain, its missing parts supplied by reference TRBV5-1 and TRBJ1-2, is KAGVTQTPRYLIKTRGQQVTLSCSPISGHRSVSWYQQTPGQGLQFLFEYFSETQRNKGNFPGRFSGRQFSNSRSEMNVSTLELGDSALYLCASSPDRGPQSTSRTNYGYTFGSGTRLTVV.

V usage is TRBV13 and J usage is TRBJ1-2; D gene unclear. This CDR3 has 12 amino acids. Germline V CDR1 and CDR2: PRHDT, FYEKMQ (reference sequence). Between the trimmed V and J ends, which lost 0 bases and 5 bases, there was a span of 4 bases. The CDR3, as DNA: TGTGCCAGCAGCTTAGGACAGTATGGCTACACCTTC. Translated: CASSLGQYGYTF.

This clonotype was seen at least ten times. J is TRBJ2-7 and V is TRBV10-3; no firm D call. The CDR3 contains 13 residues. V lost 0 bases and J 7 bases, leaving 10 bases between the germline ends. In germline, CDR1 is ENHRY, CDR2 SYGVKD. CDR3 sequence reads: CAISESTLGEQYF. The CDR3 coding sequence is TGTGCCATCAGTGAGTCGACTCTTGGGGAGCAGTACTTC.

The chain uses TRBV7-3 and TRBJ2-3; no clear D. This CDR3 comprises 14 residues. Germline CDR1 and CDR2: SGHTA and FQGTGA. V shed 5 bases and J shed 2 bases, with 11 bases lying between them. The CDR3 is CASSLNSHTDTQYF. In nucleotides, the CDR3 is TGTGCCAGCAGCCTTAATAGCCACACAGATACGCAGTATTTT.